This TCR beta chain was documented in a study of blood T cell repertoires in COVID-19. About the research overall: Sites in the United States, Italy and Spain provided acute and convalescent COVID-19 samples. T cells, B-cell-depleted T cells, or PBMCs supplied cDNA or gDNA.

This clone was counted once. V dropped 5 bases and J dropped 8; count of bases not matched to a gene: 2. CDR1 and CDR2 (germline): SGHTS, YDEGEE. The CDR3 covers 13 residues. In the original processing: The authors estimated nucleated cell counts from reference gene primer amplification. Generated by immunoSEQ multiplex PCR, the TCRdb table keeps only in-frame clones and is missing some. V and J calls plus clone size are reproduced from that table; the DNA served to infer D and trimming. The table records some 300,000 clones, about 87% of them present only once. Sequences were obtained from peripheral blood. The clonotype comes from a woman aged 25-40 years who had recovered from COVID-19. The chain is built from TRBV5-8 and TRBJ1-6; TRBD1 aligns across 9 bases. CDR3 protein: CASRGQGHSPLHF. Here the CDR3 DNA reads TGTGCCAGCAGAGGACAGGGGCATTCACCCCTCCACTTT. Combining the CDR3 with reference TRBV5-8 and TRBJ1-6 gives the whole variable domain EAGVTQSPTHLIKTRGQQATLRCSPISGHTSVYWYQQALGLGLQFLLWYDEGEERNRGNFPPRFSGRQFPNYSSELNVNALELEDSALYLCASRGQGHSPLHFGNGTRLTVT.